This is a list of T cell receptor beta chains from one sample in a study of OX40 agonist ivuxolimab in advanced cancers. Using immunoSEQ multiplex PCR, the repertoire was profiled, and TCRdb retains in-frame clones only, with some absent. The sample yields around 67,000 clones, roughly nine tenths seen once. This specimen was CD4+ or CD8+ T cells sorted from blood, taken in a trial of the OX40 agonist ivuxolimab. The receptors derive from an adult with an advanced solid tumor such as melanoma, head and neck, liver or kidney cancer. CDR3s leave out the opening cysteine and the closing phenylalanine or tryptophan. The D gene is left open where the match is weak.

j_gene: TRBJ2-3
v_gene: TRBV28
d_gene: TRBD2
CDR3aa: ASSPPGAGGWTDTQY

j_gene: TRBJ2-5
v_gene: TRBV7-2
d_gene: TRBD2
CDR3aa: ASSLGSSGSVETQY

j_gene: TRBJ2-1
v_gene: TRBV28
d_gene: NA
CDR3aa: ASLGRTSGLYNEQF

j_gene: TRBJ2-1
v_gene: TRBV28
d_gene: NA
CDR3aa: ASSLTDGKNEQF

j_gene: TRBJ1-3
v_gene: TRBV7-9
d_gene: NA
CDR3aa: ASSLVQLSGNTIY

j_gene: TRBJ2-3
v_gene: TRBV5-1
d_gene: NA
CDR3aa: ASSLEGVTSTDTQY

j_gene: TRBJ2-7
v_gene: TRBV9
d_gene: TRBD1
CDR3aa: ASSNSAGGHEQY

j_gene: TRBJ2-1
v_gene: TRBV28
d_gene: NA
CDR3aa: ASSSTGGGQKNEQF

j_gene: TRBJ1-1
v_gene: TRBV7-2
d_gene: TRBD1
CDR3aa: ASSLGGTGRMNTEAF

j_gene: TRBJ2-7
v_gene: TRBV20-1
d_gene: NA
CDR3aa: SATGSVEQY

j_gene: TRBJ2-7
v_gene: TRBV6-6
d_gene: NA
CDR3aa: ASSLVYEQY

j_gene: TRBJ2-1
v_gene: TRBV5-6
d_gene: NA
CDR3aa: ASTSSRTDSFNEQF

j_gene: TRBJ2-1
v_gene: TRBV15
d_gene: TRBD2
CDR3aa: ATSGGGLAGGNEQF

j_gene: TRBJ1-2
v_gene: TRBV5-1
d_gene: TRBD1
CDR3aa: ASSSVDRVGGYT

j_gene: TRBJ2-5
v_gene: TRBV6-6
d_gene: NA
CDR3aa: ASSLRETQY

j_gene: TRBJ2-7
v_gene: TRBV30
d_gene: NA
CDR3aa: AGRWQAYEQY

j_gene: TRBJ2-1
v_gene: TRBV18
d_gene: NA
CDR3aa: ASSPDRQGGQF

j_gene: TRBJ1-2
v_gene: TRBV11-2
d_gene: NA
CDR3aa: ASSLERTDPGYT

j_gene: TRBJ1-1
v_gene: TRBV18
d_gene: NA
CDR3aa: ASSPASSNTEAF

j_gene: TRBJ1-1
v_gene: TRBV19
d_gene: NA
CDR3aa: ASSTHFVQDNKNTEAF

j_gene: TRBJ1-3
v_gene: TRBV7-3
d_gene: NA
CDR3aa: ASSLRSGNTIY

j_gene: TRBJ1-6
v_gene: TRBV5-6
d_gene: TRBD1
CDR3aa: ASSLDGTGVSLRALH

j_gene: TRBJ2-5
v_gene: TRBV5-1
d_gene: TRBD2
CDR3aa: ASSLGLAGQETQY

j_gene: TRBJ2-5
v_gene: TRBV5-1
d_gene: NA
CDR3aa: ASSLAGYREETQY

j_gene: TRBJ2-3
v_gene: TRBV27
d_gene: NA
CDR3aa: ASRELGRSTDTQY

j_gene: TRBJ2-1
v_gene: TRBV7-2
d_gene: NA
CDR3aa: AISVYNEQF